This TCR beta chain was recovered during a study of cytomegalovirus exposure and HLA in healthy donors. In its sample, this clone was seen once. Its matching antigen is unknown. PCR used 60 Vbeta primers and 13 Jbeta primers. Produced via immunoSEQ multiplex PCR; TCRdb's table is partial and in-frame only. The sample yields about 160,000 clones, 84% seen once. Healthy people donating bone marrow made up the donors. Donors were nominally healthy when sampled, though unrecorded immune exposures were likely. Germline CDR1 SGHVS, CDR2 FNYEAQ. V gave up 2 bases and J gave up 0 bases, with 11 bases separating them. The CDR3 is 16 amino acids. General observations from the study: The authors later found most CMV-associated TCR beta chains appeared HLA-restricted. It was in a later analysis that TCR association rates were seen to vary by HLA locus, highest for DRB1 and lowest for HLA-C.

This receptor was taken from a man aged 30 to 45 in good health and CMV-seronegative. Sequenced: PBMCs. V is TRBV7-6 and J is TRBJ1-3; D unresolved. The CDR3 DNA follows: TGTGCCAGCAGCTTAACTTCATTAAGCTCTGGAAACACCATATATTTT. Encoded protein: CASSLTSLSSGNTIYF.